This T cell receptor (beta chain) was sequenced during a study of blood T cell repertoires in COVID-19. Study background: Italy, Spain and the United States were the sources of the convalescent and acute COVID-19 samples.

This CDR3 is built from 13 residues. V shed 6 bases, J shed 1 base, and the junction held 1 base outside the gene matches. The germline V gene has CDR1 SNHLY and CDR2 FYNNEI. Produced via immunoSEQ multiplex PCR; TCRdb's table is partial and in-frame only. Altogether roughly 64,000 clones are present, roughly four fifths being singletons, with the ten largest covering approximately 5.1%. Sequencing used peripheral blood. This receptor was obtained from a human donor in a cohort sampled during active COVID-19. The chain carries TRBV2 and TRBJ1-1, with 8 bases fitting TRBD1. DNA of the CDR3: TGTGCCAGCAGGGACAGGGAGAACACTGAAGCTTTCTTT. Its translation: CASRDRENTEAFF.